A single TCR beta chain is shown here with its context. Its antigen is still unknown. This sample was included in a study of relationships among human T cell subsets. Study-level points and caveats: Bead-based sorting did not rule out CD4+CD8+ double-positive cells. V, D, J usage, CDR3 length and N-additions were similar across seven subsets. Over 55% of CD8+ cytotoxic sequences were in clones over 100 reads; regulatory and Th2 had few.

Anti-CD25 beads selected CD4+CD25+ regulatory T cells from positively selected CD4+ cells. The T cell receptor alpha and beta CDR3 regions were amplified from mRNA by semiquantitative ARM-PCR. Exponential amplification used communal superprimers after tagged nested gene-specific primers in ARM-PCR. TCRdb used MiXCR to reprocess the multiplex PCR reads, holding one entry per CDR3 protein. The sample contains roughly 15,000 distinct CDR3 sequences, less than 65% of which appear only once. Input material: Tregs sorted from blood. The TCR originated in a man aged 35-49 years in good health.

CDR3 residues: CASSLDRGMNTEAFF. The CDR3 region has the DNA TGTGCCAGCAGTCTCGACAGGGGCATGAACACTGAAGCTTTCTTT. The V and J genes are TRBV27 and TRBJ1-1; 8 bases line up with TRBD1. Per the germline V gene, CDR1 is MNHEY and CDR2 is SMNVEV (reference sequence). V was pared by 5 bases and J by 0 bases, with 5 bases of the junction left unmatched. The CDR3 contains 15 residues.